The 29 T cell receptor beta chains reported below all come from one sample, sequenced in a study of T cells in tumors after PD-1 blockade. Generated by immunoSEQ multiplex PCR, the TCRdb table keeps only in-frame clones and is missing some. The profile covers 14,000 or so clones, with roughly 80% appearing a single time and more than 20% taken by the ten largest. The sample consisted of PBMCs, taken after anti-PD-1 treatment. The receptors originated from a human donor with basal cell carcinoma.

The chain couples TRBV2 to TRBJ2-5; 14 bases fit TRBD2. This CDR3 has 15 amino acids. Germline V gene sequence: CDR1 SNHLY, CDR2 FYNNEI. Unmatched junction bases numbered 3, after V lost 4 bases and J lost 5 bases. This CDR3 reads CASSGGLAGAETQYF. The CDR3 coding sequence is TGTGCCAGCAGTGGGGGACTAGCGGGGGCGGAGACCCAGTACTTC. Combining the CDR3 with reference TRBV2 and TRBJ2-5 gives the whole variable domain EPEVTQTPSHQVTQMGQEVILRCVPISNHLYFYWYRQILGQKVEFLVSFYNNEISEKSEIFDDQFSVERPDGSNFTLKIRSTKLEDSAMYFCASSGGLAGAETQYFGPGTRLLVL.

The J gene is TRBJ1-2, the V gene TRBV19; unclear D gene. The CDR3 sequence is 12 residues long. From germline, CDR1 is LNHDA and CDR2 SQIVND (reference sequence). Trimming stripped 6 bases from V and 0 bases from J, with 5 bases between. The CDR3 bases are TGTGCCAGTAGAAATTCTAACTATGGCTACACCTTC. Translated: CASRNSNYGYTF.

The CDR3 sequence is CASSPSQGRGEKLFF. The CDR3 DNA is TGTGCCAGCAGCCCTTCACAGGGGAGGGGTGAAAAACTGTTTTTT. The chain carries TRBV7-9 and TRBJ1-4; 7 bases line up with TRBD1. The germline V gene has CDR1 SEHNR and CDR2 FQNEAQ (reference sequence). The CDR3 runs to 15 residues. J gave up 7 bases and V 5 bases, and 10 bases lay outside the gene matches.

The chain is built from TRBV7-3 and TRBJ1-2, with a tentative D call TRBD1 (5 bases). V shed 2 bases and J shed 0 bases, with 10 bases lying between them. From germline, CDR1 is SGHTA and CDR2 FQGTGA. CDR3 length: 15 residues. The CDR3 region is CASSLVPGTNYGYTF. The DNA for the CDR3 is TGTGCCAGCAGCTTAGTTCCAGGGACTAACTATGGCTACACCTTC.

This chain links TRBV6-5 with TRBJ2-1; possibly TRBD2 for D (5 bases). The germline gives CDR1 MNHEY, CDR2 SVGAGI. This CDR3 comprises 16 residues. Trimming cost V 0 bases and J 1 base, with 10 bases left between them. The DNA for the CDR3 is TGTGCCAGCAGTTACTCCCCTAGCAGATCCTACAATGAGCAGTTCTTC. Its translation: CASSYSPSRSYNEQFF.

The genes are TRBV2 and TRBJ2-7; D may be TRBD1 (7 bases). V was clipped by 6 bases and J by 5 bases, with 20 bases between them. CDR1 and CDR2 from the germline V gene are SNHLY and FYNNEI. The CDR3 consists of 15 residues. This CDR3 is CASRTGEASGNEQYF. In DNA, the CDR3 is TGTGCCAGCAGAACAGGGGAGGCCTCAGGCAACGAGCAGTACTTC.

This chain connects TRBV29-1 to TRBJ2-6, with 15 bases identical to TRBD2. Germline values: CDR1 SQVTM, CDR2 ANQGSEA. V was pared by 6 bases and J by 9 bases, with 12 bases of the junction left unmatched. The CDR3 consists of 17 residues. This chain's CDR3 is CSVRTSGRGLFGNVLTF. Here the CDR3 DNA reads TGCAGCGTGAGGACTAGCGGGAGGGGACTCTTTGGCAACGTCCTGACTTTC.

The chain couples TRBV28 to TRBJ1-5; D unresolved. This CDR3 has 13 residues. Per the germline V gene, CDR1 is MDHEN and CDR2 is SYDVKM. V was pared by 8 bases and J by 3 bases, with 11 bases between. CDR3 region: CASGSPLNQPQHF. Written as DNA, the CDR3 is TGTGCCAGCGGCTCTCCGCTCAATCAGCCCCAGCATTTT.

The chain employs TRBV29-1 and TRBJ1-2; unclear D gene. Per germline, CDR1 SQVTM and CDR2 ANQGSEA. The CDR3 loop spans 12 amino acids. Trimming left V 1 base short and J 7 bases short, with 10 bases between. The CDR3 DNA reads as TGCAGCGTTGAAGGGTTGGAGGGTGGCTACACCTTC. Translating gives CSVEGLEGGYTF. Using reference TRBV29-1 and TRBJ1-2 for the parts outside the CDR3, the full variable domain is SAVISQKPSRDICQRGTSLTIQCQVDSQVTMMFWYRQQPGQSLTLIATANQGSEATYESGFVIDKFPISRPNLTFSTLTVSNMSPEDSSIYLCSVEGLEGGYTFGSGTRLTVV.

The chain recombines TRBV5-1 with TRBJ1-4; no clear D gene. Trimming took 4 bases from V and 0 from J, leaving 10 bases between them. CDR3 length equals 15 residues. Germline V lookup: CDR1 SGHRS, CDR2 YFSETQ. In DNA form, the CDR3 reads TGCGCCAGCAGCATAGACCGCTCAACTAATGAAAAACTGTTTTTT. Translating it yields CASSIDRSTNEKLFF.

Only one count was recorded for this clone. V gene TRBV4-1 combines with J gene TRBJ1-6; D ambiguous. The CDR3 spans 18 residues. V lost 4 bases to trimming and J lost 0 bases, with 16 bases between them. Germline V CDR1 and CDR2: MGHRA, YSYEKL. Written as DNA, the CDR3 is TGCGCCAGCAGCCCCCAGGCATCGGGGAGCTCCTATAATTCACCCCTCCACTTT. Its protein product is CASSPQASGSSYNSPLHF.

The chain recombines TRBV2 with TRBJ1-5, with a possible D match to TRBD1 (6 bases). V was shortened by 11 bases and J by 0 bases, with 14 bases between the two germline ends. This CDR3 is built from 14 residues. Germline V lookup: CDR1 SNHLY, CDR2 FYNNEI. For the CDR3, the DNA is TGTGCCTCCCAGGACAGCTTTAGCAATCAGCCCCAGCATTTT. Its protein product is CASQDSFSNQPQHF.

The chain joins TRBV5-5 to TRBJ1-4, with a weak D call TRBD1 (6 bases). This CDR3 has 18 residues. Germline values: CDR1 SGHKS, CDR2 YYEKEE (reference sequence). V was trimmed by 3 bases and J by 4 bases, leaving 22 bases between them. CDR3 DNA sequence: TGTGCCAGCAGCTCGACAGGCCTGGGGCCTAGTTTTAATGAAAAACTGTTTTTT. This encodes CASSSTGLGPSFNEKLFF.

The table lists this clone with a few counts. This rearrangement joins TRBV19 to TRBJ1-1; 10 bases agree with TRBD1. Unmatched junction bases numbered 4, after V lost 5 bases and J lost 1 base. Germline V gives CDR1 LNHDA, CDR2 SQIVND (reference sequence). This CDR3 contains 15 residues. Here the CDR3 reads CASSLRDRGNTEAFF. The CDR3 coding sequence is TGTGCCAGTAGTCTCCGGGACAGGGGGAACACTGAAGCTTTCTTT.

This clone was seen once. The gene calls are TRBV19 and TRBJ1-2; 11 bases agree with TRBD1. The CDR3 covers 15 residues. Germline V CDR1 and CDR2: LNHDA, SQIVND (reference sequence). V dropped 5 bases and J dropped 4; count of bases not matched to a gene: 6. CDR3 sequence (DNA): TGTGCCAGTAGTGGACGGGACAGGGGGTTCTATGGCTACACCTTC. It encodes CASSGRDRGFYGYTF. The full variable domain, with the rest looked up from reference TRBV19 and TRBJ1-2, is DGGITQSPKYLFRKEGQNVTLSCEQNLNHDAMYWYRQDPGQGLRLIYYSQIVNDFQKGDIAEGYSVSREKKESFPLTVTSAQKNPTAFYLCASSGRDRGFYGYTFGSGTRLTVV.

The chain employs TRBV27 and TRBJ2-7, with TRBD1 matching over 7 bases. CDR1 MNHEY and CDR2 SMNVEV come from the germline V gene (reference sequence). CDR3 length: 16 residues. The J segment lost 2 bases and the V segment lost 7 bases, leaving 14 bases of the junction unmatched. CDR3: CASKIDRGGPTYEQYF. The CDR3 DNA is TGTGCCAGCAAAATCGACCGAGGGGGCCCCACCTACGAGCAGTACTTC.

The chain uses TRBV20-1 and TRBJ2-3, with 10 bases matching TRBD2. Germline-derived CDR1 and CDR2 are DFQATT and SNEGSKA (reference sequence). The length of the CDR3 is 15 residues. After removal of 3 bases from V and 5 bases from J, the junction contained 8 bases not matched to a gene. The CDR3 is CSASITSGTKDTQYF. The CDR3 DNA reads TGCAGTGCTAGTATCACTAGCGGGACAAAAGATACGCAGTATTTT.

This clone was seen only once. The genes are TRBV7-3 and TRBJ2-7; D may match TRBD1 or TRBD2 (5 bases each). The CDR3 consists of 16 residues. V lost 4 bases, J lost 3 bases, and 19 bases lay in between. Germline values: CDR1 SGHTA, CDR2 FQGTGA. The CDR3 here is CASSSSPRGTRYEQYF. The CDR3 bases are TGTGCCAGCAGCTCCTCCCCGAGAGGGACGCGCTACGAGCAGTACTTC.

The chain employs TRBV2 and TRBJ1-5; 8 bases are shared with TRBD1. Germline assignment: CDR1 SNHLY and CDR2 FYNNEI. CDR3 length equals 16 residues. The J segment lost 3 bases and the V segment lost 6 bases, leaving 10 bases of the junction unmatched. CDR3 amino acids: CASRSQGGRLNQPQHF. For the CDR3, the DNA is TGTGCCAGCAGGTCACAGGGGGGGCGTCTCAATCAGCCCCAGCATTTT.

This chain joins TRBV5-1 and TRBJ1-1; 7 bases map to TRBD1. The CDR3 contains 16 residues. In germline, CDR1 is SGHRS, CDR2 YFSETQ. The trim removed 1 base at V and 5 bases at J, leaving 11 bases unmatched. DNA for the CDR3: TGCGCCAGCAGCTTGAGGTCAGGGGGTCAGAAGACTGAAGCTTTCTTT. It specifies CASSLRSGGQKTEAFF.

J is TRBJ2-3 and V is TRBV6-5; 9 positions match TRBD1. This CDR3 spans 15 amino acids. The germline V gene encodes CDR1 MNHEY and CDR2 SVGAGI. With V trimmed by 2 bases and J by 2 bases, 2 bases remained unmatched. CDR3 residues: CASSYRDRVTDTQYF. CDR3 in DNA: TGTGCCAGCAGTTACCGGGACAGGGTCACAGATACGCAGTATTTT.

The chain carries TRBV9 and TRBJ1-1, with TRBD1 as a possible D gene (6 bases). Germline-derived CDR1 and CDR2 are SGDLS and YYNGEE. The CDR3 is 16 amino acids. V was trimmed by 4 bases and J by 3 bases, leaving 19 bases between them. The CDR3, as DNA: TGTGCCAGCAGCCTCCATGGGGGGCGAATCGACACTGAAGCTTTCTTT. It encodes CASSLHGGRIDTEAFF.

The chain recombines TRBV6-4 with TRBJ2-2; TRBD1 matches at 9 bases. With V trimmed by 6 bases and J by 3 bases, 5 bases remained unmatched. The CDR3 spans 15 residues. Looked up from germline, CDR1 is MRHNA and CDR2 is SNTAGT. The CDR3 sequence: CASRPGQGHTGELFF. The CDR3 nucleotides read TGTGCCAGCAGGCCGGGACAGGGTCACACCGGGGAGCTGTTTTTT.

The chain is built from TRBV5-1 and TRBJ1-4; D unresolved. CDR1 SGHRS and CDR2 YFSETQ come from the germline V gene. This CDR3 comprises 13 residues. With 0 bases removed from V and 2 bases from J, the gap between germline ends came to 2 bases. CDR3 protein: CASSLATNEKLFF. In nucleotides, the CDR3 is TGCGCCAGCAGCTTGGCGACTAATGAAAAACTGTTTTTT.

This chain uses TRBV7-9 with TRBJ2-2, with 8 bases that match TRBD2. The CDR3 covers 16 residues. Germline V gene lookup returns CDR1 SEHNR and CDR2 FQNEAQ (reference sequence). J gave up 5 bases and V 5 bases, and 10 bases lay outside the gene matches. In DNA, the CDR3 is TGTGCCAGCAGCGACGGGACTAGAAGTGTGACCGGGGAGCTGTTTTTT. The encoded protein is CASSDGTRSVTGELFF.

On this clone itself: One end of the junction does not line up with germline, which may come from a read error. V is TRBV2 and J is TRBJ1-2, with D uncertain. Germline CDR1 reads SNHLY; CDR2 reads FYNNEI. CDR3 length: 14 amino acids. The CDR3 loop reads CASSEGKRNSGYTF. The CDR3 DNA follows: TGTGCCAGCAGTGAGGGGAAGCGCAACTCTGGCTACACCTTC.

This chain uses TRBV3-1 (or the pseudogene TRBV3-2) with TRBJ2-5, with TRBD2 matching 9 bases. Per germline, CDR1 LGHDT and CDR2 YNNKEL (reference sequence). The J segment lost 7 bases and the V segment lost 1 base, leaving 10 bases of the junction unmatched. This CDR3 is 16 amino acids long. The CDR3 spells CASSQGIITAGGTQYF. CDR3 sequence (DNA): TGTGCCAGCAGCCAAGGAATCATCACAGCGGGGGGGACCCAGTACTTC.

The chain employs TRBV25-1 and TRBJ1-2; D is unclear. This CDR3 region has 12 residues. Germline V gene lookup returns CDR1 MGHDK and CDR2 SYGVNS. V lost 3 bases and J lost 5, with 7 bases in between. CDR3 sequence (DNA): TGTGCCAGCAGTGACACTTCGTATGGCTACACCTTC. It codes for CASSDTSYGYTF.

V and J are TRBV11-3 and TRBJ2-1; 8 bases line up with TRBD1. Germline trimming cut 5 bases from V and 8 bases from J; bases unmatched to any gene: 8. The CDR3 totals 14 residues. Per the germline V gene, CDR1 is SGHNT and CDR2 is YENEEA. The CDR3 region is CASSVRGRHDEQFF. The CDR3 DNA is TGTGCCAGCAGCGTCAGGGGGCGGCACGATGAGCAGTTCTTC.